The source of this T cell receptor (beta chain) is a study of radiotherapy plus CTLA-4 blockade in lung cancer. Study results and caveats: Blood saw expansion of tumor-derived TCR clones after radiotherapy plus ipilimumab.

Trimming pared 3 bases from V and 4 bases from J, leaving 13 bases between. The CDR3 consists of 15 residues. From germline, CDR1 is LNHDA and CDR2 SQIVND (reference sequence). Patients with chemo-refractory metastatic non-small-cell lung cancer received focal radiation plus CTLA-4 blockade with ipilimumab. As regards this clone: Its antigen is still unknown.

Assay: immunoSEQ multiplex PCR; the TCRdb copy retains only in-frame clones and omits some. In the table there are approximately 52,000 clones, roughly 80% of which are singletons. The sequencing used peripheral blood, collected from a patient treated with radiotherapy plus ipilimumab. The sequence was collected from a human donor with non-small cell lung cancer who had a complete response to radiotherapy plus ipilimumab. This sequence joins TRBV19 and TRBJ2-4; D not resolved. Here the CDR3 DNA reads TGTGCCAGTAGTATCGCTGGCGGCCCTAAAAACATTCAGTACTTC. Amino acids: CASSIAGGPKNIQYF.